This T cell receptor (beta chain) was sequenced for a study of T cell responses to AZD1222 COVID-19 vaccine. The V and J ends lost 0 bases and 7 bases respectively, with 13 bases between them. This CDR3 has 15 amino acids. From germline, CDR1 is LGHNA and CDR2 YSLEER. Assay: immunoSEQ multiplex PCR; the TCRdb copy retains only in-frame clones and omits some. The sample lists approximately 190,000 clones; almost 95% were seen once. The sequence was collected from an adult in good health. The chain employs TRBV4-3 and TRBJ1-3; D is ambiguous. This specimen was peripheral blood, taken on day 0 of AZD1222 vaccination. CDR3 protein: CASSQDSWEQNTIYF. CDR3 coding DNA: TGCGCCAGCAGCCAAGATAGCTGGGAGCAGAACACCATATATTTT.